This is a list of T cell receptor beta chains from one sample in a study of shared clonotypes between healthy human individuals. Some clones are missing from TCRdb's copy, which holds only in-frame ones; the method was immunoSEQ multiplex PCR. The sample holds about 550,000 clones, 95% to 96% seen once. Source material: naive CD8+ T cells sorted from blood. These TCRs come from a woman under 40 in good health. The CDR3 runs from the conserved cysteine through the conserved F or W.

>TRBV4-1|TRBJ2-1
CASSQEGRATYNEQFF
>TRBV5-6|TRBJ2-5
CASSLGQVLETQYF
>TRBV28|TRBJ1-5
CASSFYSNQPQHF
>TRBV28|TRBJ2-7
CASKLASGIIHEQYF
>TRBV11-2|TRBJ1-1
CASSLIPTEAFF
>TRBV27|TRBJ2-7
CASSGTWGTGGEQYF
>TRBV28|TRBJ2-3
CASSLSFTDTQYF
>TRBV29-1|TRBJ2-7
CSVTGTASYEQYF
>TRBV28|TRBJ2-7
CASSSTGEQYF
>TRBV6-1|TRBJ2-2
CASSEAAGSHHTGELFF
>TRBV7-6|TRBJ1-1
CASSLVEYTEAFF
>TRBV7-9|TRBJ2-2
CASSLVGGAGELFF
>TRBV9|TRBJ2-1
CASSVGSGLSYNEQFF
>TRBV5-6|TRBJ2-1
CASSWGVSRREYNEQFF
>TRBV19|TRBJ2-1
CASNVMRGPNEQFF
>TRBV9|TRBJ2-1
CASSGTGTSGISYNEQFF
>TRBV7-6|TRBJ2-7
CASSLSSRDSYEQYF
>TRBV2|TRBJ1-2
CASSEFDRGRKGYTF
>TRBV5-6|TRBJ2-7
CASRPTGNGEQYF
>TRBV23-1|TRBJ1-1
CASNDRGFENTEAFF
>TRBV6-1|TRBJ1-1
CASTRGTEAFF
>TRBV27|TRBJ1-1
CASSLSRGPNTEAFF
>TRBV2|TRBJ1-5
CASSVSGPGYSNQPQHF
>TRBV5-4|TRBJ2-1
CASRGLAGRSDEQFF
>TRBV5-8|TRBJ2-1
CASELGTSGRARQFF
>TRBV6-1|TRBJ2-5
CASSVLRGLAVETQYF
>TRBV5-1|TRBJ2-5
CASSFAGTLGTQYF
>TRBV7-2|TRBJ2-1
CASSLATEGQDNEQFF
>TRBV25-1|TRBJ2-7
CASSELGGRGAYEQYF
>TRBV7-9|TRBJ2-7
CASSLSGQVYEQYF
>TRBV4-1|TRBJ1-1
CASSQAPGFGTEAFF
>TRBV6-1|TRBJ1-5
CASRRTGNNQPQHF
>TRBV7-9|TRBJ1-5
CASSPAGTGGFIQPQHF
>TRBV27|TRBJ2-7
CASIEGDEQYF
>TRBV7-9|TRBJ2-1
CASSPETGRAYNEQFF
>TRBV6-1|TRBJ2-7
CASSEGRLNHEQYF
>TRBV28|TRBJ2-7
CASSLPRQGEQYF
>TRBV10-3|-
CAISEETSPYEQYF
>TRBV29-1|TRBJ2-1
CSVEAPKREQFF
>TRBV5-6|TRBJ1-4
CASSLKTAAGGEKLFF
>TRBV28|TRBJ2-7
CASGTPSYEQYF
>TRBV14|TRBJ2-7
CASSQAGVEQYF
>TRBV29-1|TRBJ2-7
CSVEDWGEGHEQYF
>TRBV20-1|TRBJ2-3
CSALTTDTQYF
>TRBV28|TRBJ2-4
CASSRPTPAGGADIQYF
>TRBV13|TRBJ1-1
CASSLGDRNTEAFF
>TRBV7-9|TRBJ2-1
CASEGTSENEQFF
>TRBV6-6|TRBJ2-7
CASSYLTGPYNYEQYF
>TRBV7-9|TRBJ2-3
CAARSGSVWNTQYF
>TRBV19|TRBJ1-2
CASSIAGDYGYTF
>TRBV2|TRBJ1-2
CASSAAENYGYTF
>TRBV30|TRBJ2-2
CAWSPPNTGELFF
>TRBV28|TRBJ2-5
CASSLLAGGGGETQYF
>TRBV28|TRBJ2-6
CASSSYRVTSGANVLTF